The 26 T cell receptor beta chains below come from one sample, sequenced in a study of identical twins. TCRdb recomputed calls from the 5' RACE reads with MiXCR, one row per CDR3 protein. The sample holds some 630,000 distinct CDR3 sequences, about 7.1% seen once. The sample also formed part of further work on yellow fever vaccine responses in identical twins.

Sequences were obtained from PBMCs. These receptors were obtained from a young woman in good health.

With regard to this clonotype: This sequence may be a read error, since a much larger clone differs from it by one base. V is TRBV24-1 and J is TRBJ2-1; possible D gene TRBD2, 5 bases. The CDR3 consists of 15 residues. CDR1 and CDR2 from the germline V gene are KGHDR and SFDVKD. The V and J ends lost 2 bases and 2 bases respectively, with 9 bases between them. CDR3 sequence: CATSDSRVTYNEQFF. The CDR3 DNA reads TGTGCCACCAGTGATTCGAGGGTAACCTACAATGAGCAGTTCTTC.

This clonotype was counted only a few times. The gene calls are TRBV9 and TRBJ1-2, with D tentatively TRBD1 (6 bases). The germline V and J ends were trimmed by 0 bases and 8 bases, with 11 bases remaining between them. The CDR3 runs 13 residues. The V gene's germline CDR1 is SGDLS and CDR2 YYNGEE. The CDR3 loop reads CASSVATGIGYTF. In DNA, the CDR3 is TGTGCCAGCAGCGTAGCTACAGGGATCGGCTACACCTTC.

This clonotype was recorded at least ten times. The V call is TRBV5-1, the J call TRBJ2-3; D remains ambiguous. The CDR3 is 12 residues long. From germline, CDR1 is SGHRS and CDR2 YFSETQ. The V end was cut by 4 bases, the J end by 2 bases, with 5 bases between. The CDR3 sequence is CASSPDTDTQYF. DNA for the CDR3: TGCGCCAGCAGCCCGGACACAGATACGCAGTATTTT.

The CDR3 DNA reads as TGCGCCAGCAGCTTGGCGGGCGGAAACTATCAGCCCCAGCATTTT. Translating it yields CASSLAGGNYQPQHF. The chain uses TRBV5-1 and TRBJ1-5; no clear D. The CDR3 totals 15 residues. Germline V gene lookup returns CDR1 SGHRS and CDR2 YFSETQ. Between the trimmed V and J ends, which lost 0 bases and 5 bases, there was a span of 12 bases. Variable domain in full (rest from reference TRBV5-1 and TRBJ1-5): KAGVTQTPRYLIKTRGQQVTLSCSPISGHRSVSWYQQTPGQGLQFLFEYFSETQRNKGNFPGRFSGRQFSNSRSEMNVSTLELGDSALYLCASSLAGGNYQPQHFGDGTRLSIL.

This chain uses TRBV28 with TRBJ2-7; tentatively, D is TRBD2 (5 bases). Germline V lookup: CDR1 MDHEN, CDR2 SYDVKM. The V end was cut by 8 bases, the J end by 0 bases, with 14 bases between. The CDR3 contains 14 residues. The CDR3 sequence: CASEGGIGSYEQYV. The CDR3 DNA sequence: TGTGCCAGCGAAGGAGGAATCGGCTCCTACGAGCAGTACGTC.

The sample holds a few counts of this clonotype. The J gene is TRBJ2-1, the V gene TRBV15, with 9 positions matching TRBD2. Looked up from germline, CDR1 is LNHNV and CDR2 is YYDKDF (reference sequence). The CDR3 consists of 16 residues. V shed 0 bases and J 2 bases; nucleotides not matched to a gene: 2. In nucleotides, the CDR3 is TGTGCCACCAGCAGAGAGGGCGGGGGGGCCTACAATGAGCAGTTCTTC. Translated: CATSREGGGAYNEQFF.

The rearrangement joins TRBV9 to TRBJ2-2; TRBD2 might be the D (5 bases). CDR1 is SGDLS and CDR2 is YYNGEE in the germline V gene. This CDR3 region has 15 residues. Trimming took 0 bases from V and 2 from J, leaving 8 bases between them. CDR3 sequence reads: CASSVGGLNTGELFF. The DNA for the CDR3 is TGTGCCAGCAGCGTAGGTGGACTTAACACCGGGGAGCTGTTTTTT. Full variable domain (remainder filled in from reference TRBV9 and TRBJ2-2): DSGVTQTPKHLITATGQRVTLRCSPRSGDLSVYWYQQSLDQGLQFLIQYYNGEERAKGNILERFSAQQFPDLHSELNLSSLELGDSALYFCASSVGGLNTGELFFGEGSRLTVL.

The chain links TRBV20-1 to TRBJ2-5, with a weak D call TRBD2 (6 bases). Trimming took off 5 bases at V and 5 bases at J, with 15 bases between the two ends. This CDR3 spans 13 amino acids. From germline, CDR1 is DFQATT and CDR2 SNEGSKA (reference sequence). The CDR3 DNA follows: TGCAGTGCTGTTGTCACTAGCCGCGAGACCCAGTACTTC. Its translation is CSAVVTSRETQYF.

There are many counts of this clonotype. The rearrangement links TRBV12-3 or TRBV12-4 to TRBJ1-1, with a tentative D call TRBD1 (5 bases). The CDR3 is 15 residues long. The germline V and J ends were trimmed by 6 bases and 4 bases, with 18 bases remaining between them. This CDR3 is CASRMGSGTSTEAFF. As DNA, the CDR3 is TGTGCCAGCAGGATGGGGTCGGGGACGAGCACTGAAGCTTTCTTT.

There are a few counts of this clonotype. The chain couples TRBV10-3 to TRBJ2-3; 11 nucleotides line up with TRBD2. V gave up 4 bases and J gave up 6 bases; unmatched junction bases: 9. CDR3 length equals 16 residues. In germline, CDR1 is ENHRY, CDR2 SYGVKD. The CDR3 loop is CAISGLAGGRSDTQYF. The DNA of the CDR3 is TGTGCCATCAGTGGGCTAGCGGGGGGACGATCGGATACGCAGTATTTT.

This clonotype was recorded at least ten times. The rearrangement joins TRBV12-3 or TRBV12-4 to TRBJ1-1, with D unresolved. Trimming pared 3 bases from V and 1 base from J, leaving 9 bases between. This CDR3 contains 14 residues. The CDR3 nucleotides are TGTGCCAGCAGTTTGGTGATAAGGAACACTGAAGCTTTCTTT. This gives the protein CASSLVIRNTEAFF.

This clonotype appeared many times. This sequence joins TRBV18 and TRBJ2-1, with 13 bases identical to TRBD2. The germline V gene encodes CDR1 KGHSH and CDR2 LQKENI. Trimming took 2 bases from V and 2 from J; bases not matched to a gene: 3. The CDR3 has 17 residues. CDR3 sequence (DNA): TGTGCCAGCTCACCAGGGACTAGCGGGAACCCCTACAATGAGCAGTTCTTC. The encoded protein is CASSPGTSGNPYNEQFF.

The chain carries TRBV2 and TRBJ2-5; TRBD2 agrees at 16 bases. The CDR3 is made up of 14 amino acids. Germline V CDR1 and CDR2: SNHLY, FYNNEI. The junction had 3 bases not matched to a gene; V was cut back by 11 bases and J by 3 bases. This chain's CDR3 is CALGLAGGEETQYF. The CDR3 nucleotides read TGTGCCCTGGGACTAGCGGGAGGGGAAGAGACCCAGTACTTC.

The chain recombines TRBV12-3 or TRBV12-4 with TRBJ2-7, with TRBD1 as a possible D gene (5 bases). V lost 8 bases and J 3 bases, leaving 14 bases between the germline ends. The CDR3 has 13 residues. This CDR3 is CASQDAGLYEQYF. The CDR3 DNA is TGTGCCAGCCAAGATGCAGGGCTCTACGAGCAGTACTTC.

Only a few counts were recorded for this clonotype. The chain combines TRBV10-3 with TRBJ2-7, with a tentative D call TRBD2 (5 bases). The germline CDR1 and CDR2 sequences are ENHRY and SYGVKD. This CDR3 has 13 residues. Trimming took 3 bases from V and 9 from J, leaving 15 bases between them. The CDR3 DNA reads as TGTGCCATCAGTGACGGCGGGCCGTTGGGGCAGTACTTC. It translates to CAISDGGPLGQYF.

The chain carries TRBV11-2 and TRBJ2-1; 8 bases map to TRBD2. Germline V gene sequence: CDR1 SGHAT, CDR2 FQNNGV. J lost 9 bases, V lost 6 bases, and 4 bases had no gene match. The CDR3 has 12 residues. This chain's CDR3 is CASRLGLVEQFF. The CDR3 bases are TGTGCCAGCAGGTTGGGACTAGTTGAGCAGTTCTTC.

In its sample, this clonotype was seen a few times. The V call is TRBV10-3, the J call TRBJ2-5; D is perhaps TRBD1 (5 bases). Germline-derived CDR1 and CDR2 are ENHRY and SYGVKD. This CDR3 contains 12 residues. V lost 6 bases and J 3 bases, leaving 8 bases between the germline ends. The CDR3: CAISGHKETQYF. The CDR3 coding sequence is TGTGCCATCAGCGGACACAAAGAGACCCAGTACTTC.

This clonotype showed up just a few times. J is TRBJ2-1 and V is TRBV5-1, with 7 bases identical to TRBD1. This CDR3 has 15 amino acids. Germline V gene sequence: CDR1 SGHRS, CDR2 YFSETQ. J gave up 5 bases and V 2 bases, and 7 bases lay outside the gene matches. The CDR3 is CASSFRDSGHNEQFF. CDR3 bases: TGCGCCAGCAGCTTCCGGGACAGTGGCCACAATGAGCAGTTCTTC.

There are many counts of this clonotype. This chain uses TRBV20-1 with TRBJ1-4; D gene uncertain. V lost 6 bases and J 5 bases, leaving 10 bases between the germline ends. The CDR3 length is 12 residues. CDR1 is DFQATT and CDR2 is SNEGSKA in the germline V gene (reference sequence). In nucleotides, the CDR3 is TGCAGTGCCGGAAGGTACAATGAAAAACTGTTTTTT. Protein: CSAGRYNEKLFF.

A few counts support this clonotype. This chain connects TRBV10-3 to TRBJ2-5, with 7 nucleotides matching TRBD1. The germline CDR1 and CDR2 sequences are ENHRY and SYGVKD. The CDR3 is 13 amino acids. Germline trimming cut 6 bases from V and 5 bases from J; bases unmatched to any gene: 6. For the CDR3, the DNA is TGTGCCATCAGAGAGGGACAGCGGGAGACCCAGTACTTC. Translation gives CAIREGQRETQYF.

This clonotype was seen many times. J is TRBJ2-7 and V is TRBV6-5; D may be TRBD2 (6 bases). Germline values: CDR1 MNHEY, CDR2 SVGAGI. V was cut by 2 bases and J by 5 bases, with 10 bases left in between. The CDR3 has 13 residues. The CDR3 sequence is CASSYIWGDEQYF. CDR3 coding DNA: TGTGCCAGCAGTTACATCTGGGGGGACGAGCAGTACTTC.

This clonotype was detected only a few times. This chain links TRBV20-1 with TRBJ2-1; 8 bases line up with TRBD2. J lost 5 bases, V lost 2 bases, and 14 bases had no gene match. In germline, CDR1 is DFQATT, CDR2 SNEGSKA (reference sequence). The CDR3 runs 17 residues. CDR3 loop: CSARFIEGRTSNNEQFF. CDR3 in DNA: TGCAGTGCTAGATTCATCGAGGGCAGGACTAGCAACAATGAGCAGTTCTTC.

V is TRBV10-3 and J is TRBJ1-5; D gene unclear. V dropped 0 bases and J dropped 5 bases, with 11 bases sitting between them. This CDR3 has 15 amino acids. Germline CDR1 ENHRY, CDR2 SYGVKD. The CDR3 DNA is TGTGCCATCAGTGAGTCGAAGTTGTCGGATCAGCCCCAGCATTTT. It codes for CAISESKLSDQPQHF.

The CDR3 DNA reads TGTGCCAGCAGCTTAGGGCTGTTAGGCTATGAAAAACTGTTTTTT. The encoded protein is CASSLGLLGYEKLFF. The V call is TRBV5-5, the J call TRBJ1-4; D remains unclear. The CDR3 runs to 15 residues. V was clipped by 2 bases and J by 6 bases, with 14 bases between them. Germline values: CDR1 SGHKS, CDR2 YYEKEE (reference sequence).

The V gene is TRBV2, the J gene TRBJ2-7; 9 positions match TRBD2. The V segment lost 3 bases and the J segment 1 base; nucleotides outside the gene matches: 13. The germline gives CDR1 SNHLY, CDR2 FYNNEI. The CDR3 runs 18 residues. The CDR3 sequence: CASSETSGKTRGSYEQYF. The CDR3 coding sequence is TGTGCCAGCAGTGAGACTAGCGGAAAAACAAGGGGGTCCTACGAGCAGTACTTC.

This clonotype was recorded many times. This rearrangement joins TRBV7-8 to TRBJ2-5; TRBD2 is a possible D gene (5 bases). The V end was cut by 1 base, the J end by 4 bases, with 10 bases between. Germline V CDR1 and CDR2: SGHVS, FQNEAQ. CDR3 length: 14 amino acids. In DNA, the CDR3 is TGTGCCAGCAGCTTAGGGTTAAGCGGAGAGACCCAGTACTTC. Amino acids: CASSLGLSGETQYF.